This entry is about one T cell receptor (beta chain). This record belongs to a study of blood T cells in healthy people across ages. This CDR3 has 17 amino acids. Germline loops: CDR1 SGHRS, CDR2 YFSETQ. The V gene lost 1 base and the J gene lost 1 base, with 17 bases spanning the gap. The authors ran a second PCR of roughly 6 to 12 cycles using a sample-barcoded 5' primer and a J-beta primer mix. TCRdb redid the calling of the 5' RACE reads with MiXCR, one entry per CDR3 protein. The sample carries over 1,200,000 distinct CDR3 sequences, approximately 63% recorded once. The receptor was isolated from a man aged 18-30 years in good health. The specimen sequenced was blood. The rearrangement links TRBV5-1 to TRBJ1-2; perhaps TRBD1 as D (5 bases). CDR3 DNA: TGCGCCAGCAGCTTGCCTCCCCGGGCAGGGAGTAACTATGGCTACACCTTC. Its protein product is CASSLPPRAGSNYGYTF.